Below, 2 T cell receptor beta chains from the same sample are listed, as sequenced in a study of cytomegalovirus exposure and HLA in healthy donors (dated by TCRdb to between 2016 and 2019). Libraries came from the immunoSEQ multiplex PCR assay. A mixture of 60 forward primers for TCR Vbeta segments and 13 reverse primers for TCR Jbeta segments was used in the multiplex PCR. What TCRdb holds here is the immuneACCESS table cut down to in-frame rearrangements. Part of the clones is not present; checked against another copy, under half of the missing clones reflect an unresolved V gene, and the others are unexplained. For this sample there are 200,000 or so clones; about 90% appear just once. Together, the top ten hold about 0.24% of the sample. What was sequenced was PBMCs. The receptor source for this set is a girl less than two years old in good health and CMV-seronegative.

This chain connects TRBV11-1 to TRBJ1-1; TRBD1 might be the D (5 bases). V was trimmed by 5 bases and J by 1 base, leaving 11 bases between them. The germline V gene has CDR1 SGHAT and CDR2 FQDESV (reference sequence). CDR3 length equals 14 residues. Here the CDR3 DNA reads TGTGCCAGCAGCACCCGGGGGGAGAACACTGAAGCTTTCTTT. This codes for CASSTRGENTEAFF.

This clone was recorded a few times. The rearrangement links TRBV19 to TRBJ1-1; D gene uncertain. The germline V gene encodes CDR1 LNHDA and CDR2 SQIVND (reference sequence). Trimming cost V 6 bases and J 0 bases, with 14 bases left between them. This CDR3 is 15 amino acids long. Here the CDR3 reads CASRSYSSMNTEAFF. CDR3 coding DNA: TGTGCCAGTAGATCATACAGTTCCATGAACACTGAAGCTTTCTTT.